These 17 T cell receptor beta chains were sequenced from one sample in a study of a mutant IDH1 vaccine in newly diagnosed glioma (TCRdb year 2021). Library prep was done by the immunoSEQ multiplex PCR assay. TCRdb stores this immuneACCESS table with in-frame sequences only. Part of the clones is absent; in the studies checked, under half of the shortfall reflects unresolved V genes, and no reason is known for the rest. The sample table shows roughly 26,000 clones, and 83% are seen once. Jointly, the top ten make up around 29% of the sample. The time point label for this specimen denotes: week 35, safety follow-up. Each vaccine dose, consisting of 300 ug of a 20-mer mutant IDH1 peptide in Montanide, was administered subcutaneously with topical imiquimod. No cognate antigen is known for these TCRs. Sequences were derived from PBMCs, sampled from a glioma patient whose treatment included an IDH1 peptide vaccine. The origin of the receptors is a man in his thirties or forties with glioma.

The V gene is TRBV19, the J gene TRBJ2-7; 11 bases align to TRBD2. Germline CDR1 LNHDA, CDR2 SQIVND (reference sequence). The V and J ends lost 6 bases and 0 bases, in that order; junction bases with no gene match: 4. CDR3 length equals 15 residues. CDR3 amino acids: CASRPTSGASYEQYF. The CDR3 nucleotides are TGTGCCAGTAGGCCGACTAGCGGGGCCTCCTACGAGCAGTACTTC.

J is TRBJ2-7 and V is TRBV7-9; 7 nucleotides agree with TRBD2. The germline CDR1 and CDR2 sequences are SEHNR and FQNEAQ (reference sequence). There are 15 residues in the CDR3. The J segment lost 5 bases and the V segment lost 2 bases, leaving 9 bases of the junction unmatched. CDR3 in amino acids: CASSLSMAGANEQYF. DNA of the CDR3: TGTGCCAGCAGCTTATCAATGGCGGGAGCCAACGAGCAGTACTTC.

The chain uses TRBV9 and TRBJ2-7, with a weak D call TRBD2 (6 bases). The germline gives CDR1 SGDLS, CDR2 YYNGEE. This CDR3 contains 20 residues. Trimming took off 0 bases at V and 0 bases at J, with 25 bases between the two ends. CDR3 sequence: CASSVDWQGGPPGSSYEQYF. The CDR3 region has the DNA TGTGCCAGCAGCGTAGATTGGCAGGGAGGACCCCCGGGGAGCTCCTACGAGCAGTACTTC.

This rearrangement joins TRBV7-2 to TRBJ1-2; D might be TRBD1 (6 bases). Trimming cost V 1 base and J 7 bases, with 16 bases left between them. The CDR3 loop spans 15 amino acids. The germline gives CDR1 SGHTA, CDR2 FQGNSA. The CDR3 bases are TGTGCCAGCAGCTTAGACGGGGGGCGAGGATCTGGCTACACCTTC. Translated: CASSLDGGRGSGYTF.

The DNA for the CDR3 is TGTGCCACCAGCAGTCCGAGAAGCGGGCGACCTTATGGCTACACCTTC. Its protein product is CATSSPRSGRPYGYTF. The chain is built from TRBV15 and TRBJ1-2, with no clear D. V lost 3 bases to trimming and J lost 5 bases, with 19 bases between them. The germline gives CDR1 LNHNV, CDR2 YYDKDF (reference sequence). The CDR3 covers 16 residues.

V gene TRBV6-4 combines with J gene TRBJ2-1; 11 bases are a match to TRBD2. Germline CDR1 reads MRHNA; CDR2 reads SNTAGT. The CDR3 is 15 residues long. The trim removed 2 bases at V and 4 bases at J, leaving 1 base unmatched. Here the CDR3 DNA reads TGTGCCAGCAGTGACACTAGCGGGAGTTACAATGAGCAGTTCTTC. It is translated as CASSDTSGSYNEQFF.

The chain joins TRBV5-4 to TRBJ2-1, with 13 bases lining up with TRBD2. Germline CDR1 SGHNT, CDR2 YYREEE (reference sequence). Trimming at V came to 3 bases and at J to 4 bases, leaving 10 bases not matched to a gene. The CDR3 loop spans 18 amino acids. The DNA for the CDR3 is TGTGCCAGCAGCTATCCGGAGACTAGCGGGAGGTCGTACAATGAGCAGTTCTTC. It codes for CASSYPETSGRSYNEQFF.

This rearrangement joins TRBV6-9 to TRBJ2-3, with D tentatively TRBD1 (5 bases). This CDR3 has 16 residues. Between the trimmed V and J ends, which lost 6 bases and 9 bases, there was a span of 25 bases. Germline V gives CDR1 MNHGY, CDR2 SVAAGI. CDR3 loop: CASRPPDSHGLETQYF. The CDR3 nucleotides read TGTGCCAGCAGGCCCCCCGACAGCCACGGGCTGGAGACGCAGTATTTT.

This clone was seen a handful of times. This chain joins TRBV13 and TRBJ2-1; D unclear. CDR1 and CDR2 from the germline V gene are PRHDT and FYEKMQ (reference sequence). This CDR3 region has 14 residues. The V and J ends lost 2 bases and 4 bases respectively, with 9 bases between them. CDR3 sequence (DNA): TGTGCCAGCAGCTTAACGAATCTTTACAATGAGCAGTTCTTC. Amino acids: CASSLTNLYNEQFF.

The CDR3 reads CASSPRTGNEKLFF. CDR3 bases: TGTGCCAGCAGCCCCCGGACGGGTAATGAAAAACTGTTTTTT. The rearrangement joins TRBV9 to TRBJ1-4; D is undetermined. Per germline, CDR1 SGDLS and CDR2 YYNGEE. V was pared by 4 bases and J by 4 bases, with 11 bases between. This CDR3 contains 14 residues.

The CDR3 spells CAWSQGEWDIQYF. The DNA for the CDR3 is TGTGCCTGGAGTCAAGGGGAATGGGACATTCAGTACTTC. The chain carries TRBV30 and TRBJ2-4, with D tentatively TRBD1 (5 bases). V was shortened by 2 bases and J by 8 bases, with 13 bases between the two germline ends. Germline CDR1 and CDR2: GTSNPN and SVGIG (reference sequence). CDR3 length equals 13 residues.

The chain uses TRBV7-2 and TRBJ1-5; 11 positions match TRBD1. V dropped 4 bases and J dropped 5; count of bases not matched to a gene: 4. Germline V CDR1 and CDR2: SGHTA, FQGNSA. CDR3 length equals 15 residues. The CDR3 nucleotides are TGTGCCAGCAGCTCCGGACAGGGGGCACATCAGCCCCAGCATTTT. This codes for CASSSGQGAHQPQHF.

The CDR3 loop is CASSLVASNTEAFF. The CDR3 nucleotides are TGTGCCAGCAGCTTAGTTGCCTCGAACACTGAAGCTTTCTTT. The rearrangement links TRBV13 to TRBJ1-1, with no clear D. Germline CDR1 PRHDT, CDR2 FYEKMQ (reference sequence). V lost 1 base and J lost 1, with 7 bases in between. The CDR3 runs 14 residues.

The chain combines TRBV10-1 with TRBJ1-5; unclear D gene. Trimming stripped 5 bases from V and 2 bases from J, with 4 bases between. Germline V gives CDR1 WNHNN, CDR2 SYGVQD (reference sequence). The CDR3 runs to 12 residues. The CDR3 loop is CASSPGNQPQHF. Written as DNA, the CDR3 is TGCGCCAGCAGTCCCGGCAATCAGCCCCAGCATTTT.

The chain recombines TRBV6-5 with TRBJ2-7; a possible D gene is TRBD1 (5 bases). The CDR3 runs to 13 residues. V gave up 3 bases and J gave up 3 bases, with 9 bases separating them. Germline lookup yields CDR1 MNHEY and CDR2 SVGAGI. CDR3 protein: CASSYPDSYEQYF. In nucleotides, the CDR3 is TGTGCCAGCAGTTATCCAGACAGCTACGAGCAGTACTTC.

This CDR3 reads CASSQVWKEYGYTF. CDR3 DNA: TGCGCCAGCAGCCAAGTTTGGAAGGAGTATGGCTACACCTTC. The V and J genes are TRBV4-1 and TRBJ1-2, with D unclear. This CDR3 contains 14 residues. Germline V lookup: CDR1 MGHRA, CDR2 YSYEKL. With 1 base removed from V and 5 bases from J, the gap between germline ends came to 11 bases.

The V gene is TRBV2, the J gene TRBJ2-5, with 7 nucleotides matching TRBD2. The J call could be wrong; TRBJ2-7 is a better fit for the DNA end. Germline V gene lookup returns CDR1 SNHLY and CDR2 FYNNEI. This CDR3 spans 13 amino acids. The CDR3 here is CASTGGRSYEQYF. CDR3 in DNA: TGTGCCAGCACGGGAGGCAGATCCTACGAGCAGTACTTC.